This TCR beta chain was sequenced during a study of spatial heterogeneity in lung cancer. Stated time point: sample taken at primary tumor resection. In each case, whole RNA from tumor, nontumor lung or frozen PBMC was sequenced unsorted. Sample share makes this clonotype medium-sized. Its specificity is unknown. Broader study findings: As ubiquitous and regional nonsynonymous mutations varied, counts of ubiquitous and regional expanded TCRs tracked them, respectively. Tumoral mutation counts were tracked by counts of expanded intratumoral alpha and beta TCRs.

TCRdb reanalysed the 5' RACE reads using MiXCR and keeps one entry per CDR3 protein. The table includes about 24,000 distinct CDR3 sequences, 8.8% detected once. Germline CDR1 is SGHRS and CDR2 is YFSETQ. The CDR3 totals 16 residues. Trimming removed 6 bases at V and 3 bases at J, with 16 bases between. The clonotype comes from a male donor with early-stage non-small cell lung cancer. The rearrangement uses TRBV5-1 and TRBJ2-6, with D possibly matching TRBD2 (5 bases). Sequencing used lung tumor tissue, obtained at surgery. CDR3 in amino acids: CASTLQPGGGANVLTF. Written as DNA, the CDR3 is TGCGCCAGCACTCTACAGCCAGGAGGTGGGGCCAACGTCCTGACTTTC.